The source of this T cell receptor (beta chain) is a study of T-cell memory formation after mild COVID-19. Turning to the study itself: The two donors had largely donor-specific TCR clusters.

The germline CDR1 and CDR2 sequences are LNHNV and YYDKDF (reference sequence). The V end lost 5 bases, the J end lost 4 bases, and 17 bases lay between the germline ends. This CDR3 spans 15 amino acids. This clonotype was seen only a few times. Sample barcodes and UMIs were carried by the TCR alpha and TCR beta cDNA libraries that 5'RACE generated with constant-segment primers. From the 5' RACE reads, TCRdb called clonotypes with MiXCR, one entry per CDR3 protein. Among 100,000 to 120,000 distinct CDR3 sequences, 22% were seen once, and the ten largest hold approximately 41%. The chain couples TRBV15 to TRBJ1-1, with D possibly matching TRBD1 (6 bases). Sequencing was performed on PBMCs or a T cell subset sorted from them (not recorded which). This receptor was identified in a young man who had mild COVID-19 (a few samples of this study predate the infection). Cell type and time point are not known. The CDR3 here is CATSAQGRGATEAFF. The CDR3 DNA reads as TGTGCCACCAGCGCCCAGGGCCGGGGGGCCACTGAAGCTTTCTTT.